A selection of T cell receptor beta chains follows, all from one sample in a study of beta chain features in type 1 diabetes. Some clones are missing from TCRdb's copy, which holds only in-frame ones; the method was immunoSEQ multiplex PCR. The data show 150,000 to 190,000 clones, more than 9.5% seen once. Sequencing was done on a sample of central memory CD4+ T cells from blood. These receptors came from a man aged 18 to 35 in good health. Each CDR3 is given with its conserved first and last residue. D genes are given only for firm matches. The listing skips clone size in some rows; elsewhere it reads once, few, many or a size class.

abundance: few
v_gene: TRBV2
d_gene: TRBD1
j_gene: TRBJ2-7
len: 15
CDR3aa: CASSVRDSFSYEQYF
CDR3nt: TGTGCCAGCAGTGTCCGGGACAGCTTTAGCTACGAGCAGTACTTC

abundance: few
v_gene: TRBV7-2
d_gene: .
j_gene: TRBJ1-2
len: 14
CDR3aa: CASSLRQTNYGYTF
CDR3nt: TGTGCCAGCAGTCTCCGACAGACTAACTATGGCTACACCTTC

abundance: .
v_gene: TRBV4-2
d_gene: TRBD1
j_gene: TRBJ2-3
len: 16
CDR3aa: CASSQDFSGGGDTQYF
CDR3nt: TGTGCCAGCAGCCAAGACTTCTCAGGGGGCGGAGATACGCAGTATTTT

abundance: few
v_gene: TRBV5-1
d_gene: TRBD2
j_gene: TRBJ2-5
len: 16
CDR3aa: CASSSIIAGAEETQYF
CDR3nt: TGCGCCAGCAGCTCAATAATAGCGGGGGCGGAAGAGACCCAGTACTTC

abundance: few
v_gene: TRBV14
d_gene: .
j_gene: TRBJ2-7
len: 14
CDR3aa: CASSRGQFSYEQYF
CDR3nt: TGTGCCAGCAGCCGTGGACAGTTTTCCTACGAGCAGTACTTC

abundance: .
v_gene: TRBV30
d_gene: TRBD2
j_gene: TRBJ2-5
len: 14
CDR3aa: CAWNLRGGQETQYF
CDR3nt: TGTGCCTGGAACCTACGGGGGGGGCAAGAGACCCAGTACTTC

abundance: .
v_gene: TRBV7-2
d_gene: .
j_gene: TRBJ2-5
len: 14
CDR3aa: CASSLVFSGETQYF
CDR3nt: TGTGCCAGCAGCTTAGTTTTTTCCGGCGAGACCCAGTACTTC

abundance: .
v_gene: TRBV6-5
d_gene: .
j_gene: TRBJ2-4
len: 15
CDR3aa: CASSYSGGGKNIQYF
CDR3nt: TGTGCCAGCAGTTACTCAGGGGGGGGCAAAAACATTCAGTACTTC

abundance: .
v_gene: TRBV30
d_gene: TRBD1
j_gene: TRBJ1-5
len: 17
CDR3aa: CAWSVGTTGVGNQPQHF
CDR3nt: TGTGCCTGGAGTGTAGGGACGACAGGGGTTGGCAATCAGCCCCAGCATTTT

abundance: few
v_gene: TRBV30
d_gene: TRBD1
j_gene: TRBJ1-6
len: 15
CDR3aa: CAWSVPQGRNSPLHF
CDR3nt: TGTGCCTGGAGTGTACCACAGGGGAGGAATTCACCCCTCCACTTT

abundance: .
v_gene: TRBV9
d_gene: TRBD1
j_gene: TRBJ2-7
len: 15
CDR3aa: CASSVRPGQGHEQYF
CDR3nt: TGTGCCAGCAGCGTACGTCCGGGACAGGGCCACGAGCAGTACTTC

abundance: .
v_gene: TRBV5-1
d_gene: .
j_gene: TRBJ2-7
len: 14
CDR3aa: CASSNTGGGGEQYF
CDR3nt: TGCGCCAGCAGCAATACCGGTGGTGGCGGGGAGCAGTACTTC

abundance: few
v_gene: TRBV7-9
d_gene: .
j_gene: TRBJ2-7
len: 14
CDR3aa: CASSLGFGGYEQYF
CDR3nt: TGTGCCAGCAGCTTAGGATTCGGAGGCTACGAGCAGTACTTC

abundance: few
v_gene: TRBV2
d_gene: .
j_gene: TRBJ1-1
len: 11
CDR3aa: CASSFIQEAFF
CDR3nt: TGTGCCAGCAGTTTTATCCAGGAAGCTTTCTTT

abundance: few
v_gene: TRBV20-1
d_gene: .
j_gene: TRBJ1-2
len: 11
CDR3aa: CSAIPALGYTF
CDR3nt: TGCAGTGCTATCCCAGCTCTAGGCTACACCTTC

abundance: .
v_gene: TRBV4-3
d_gene: .
j_gene: TRBJ2-1
len: 11
CDR3aa: CASSLSGEQFF
CDR3nt: TGCGCCAGCAGCCTCTCGGGTGAGCAGTTCTTC

abundance: .
v_gene: TRBV23-1
d_gene: .
j_gene: TRBJ2-2
len: 14
CDR3aa: CASRRKFRSGELFF
CDR3nt: TGCGCCAGCAGGAGAAAATTTCGGTCCGGGGAGCTGTTTTTT

abundance: few
v_gene: TRBV30
d_gene: TRBD2
j_gene: TRBJ2-1
len: 13
CDR3aa: CAWQRGGFDEQFF
CDR3nt: TGTGCCTGGCAGCGGGGGGGCTTCGATGAGCAGTTCTTC

abundance: .
v_gene: TRBV7-9
d_gene: .
j_gene: TRBJ2-7
len: 12
CDR3aa: CASRTGSYEQYF
CDR3nt: TGTGCCAGCAGAACAGGGTCCTACGAGCAGTACTTC

abundance: .
v_gene: TRBV5-1
d_gene: .
j_gene: TRBJ1-2
len: 13
CDR3aa: CASSFGQSYGYTF
CDR3nt: TGCGCCAGCAGCTTCGGACAGTCCTATGGCTACACCTTC

abundance: .
v_gene: TRBV6-5
d_gene: TRBD1
j_gene: TRBJ1-2
len: 13
CDR3aa: CASSGTGNYGYTF
CDR3nt: TGTGCCAGCAGTGGGACAGGAAACTATGGCTACACCTTC

abundance: .
v_gene: TRBV28
d_gene: TRBD1
j_gene: TRBJ1-2
len: 17
CDR3aa: CASTERAGGGENYGYTF
CDR3nt: TGTGCCAGCACCGAGCGGGCAGGGGGCGGCGAAAACTATGGCTACACCTTC

abundance: few
v_gene: TRBV28
d_gene: .
j_gene: TRBJ1-3
len: 15
CDR3aa: CASRSGKTIGNTIYF
CDR3nt: TGTGCCAGCAGATCGGGGAAAACCATCGGAAACACCATATATTTT

abundance: .
v_gene: TRBV10-3
d_gene: .
j_gene: TRBJ2-2
len: 12
CDR3aa: CACSKNTGELFF
CDR3nt: TGTGCCTGCTCCAAAAACACCGGGGAGCTGTTTTTT

abundance: .
v_gene: TRBV4-2
d_gene: TRBD1
j_gene: TRBJ2-6
len: 17
CDR3aa: CASSPGQGISGANVLTF
CDR3nt: TGTGCCAGCTCCCCGGGACAGGGAATCTCTGGGGCCAACGTCCTGACTTTC

abundance: .
v_gene: TRBV7-2
d_gene: TRBD2
j_gene: TRBJ2-5
len: 15
CDR3aa: CASSDGLAEQETQYF
CDR3nt: TGTGCCAGCAGCGACGGACTAGCGGAGCAAGAGACCCAGTACTTC

abundance: .
v_gene: TRBV18
d_gene: .
j_gene: TRBJ2-1
len: 15
CDR3aa: CASSPKAGGNNEQFF
CDR3nt: TGTGCCAGCTCACCCAAAGCCGGGGGTAACAATGAGCAGTTCTTC

abundance: few
v_gene: TRBV11-3
d_gene: TRBD1
j_gene: TRBJ2-5
len: 15
CDR3aa: CASSNPQGPLETQYF
CDR3nt: TGTGCCAGCAGCAACCCACAGGGGCCCTTAGAGACCCAGTACTTC

abundance: .
v_gene: TRBV30
d_gene: .
j_gene: TRBJ2-7
len: 12
CDR3aa: CAWRATGFGQYF
CDR3nt: TGTGCCTGGAGGGCGACGGGCTTCGGGCAGTACTTC

abundance: few
v_gene: TRBV29-1
d_gene: .
j_gene: TRBJ2-7
len: 13
CDR3aa: CSVLSGVGNEQYF
CDR3nt: TGCAGCGTCCTGTCGGGGGTTGGCAACGAGCAGTACTTC

abundance: many
v_gene: TRBV14
d_gene: .
j_gene: TRBJ1-2
len: 12
CDR3aa: CASSQEHYGYTF
CDR3nt: TGTGCCAGCAGCCAAGAACATTATGGCTACACCTTC

abundance: .
v_gene: TRBV6-6
d_gene: .
j_gene: TRBJ2-5
len: 14
CDR3aa: CASSRTEPRETQYF
CDR3nt: TGTGCCAGCAGCCGGACGGAGCCTCGAGAGACCCAGTACTTC